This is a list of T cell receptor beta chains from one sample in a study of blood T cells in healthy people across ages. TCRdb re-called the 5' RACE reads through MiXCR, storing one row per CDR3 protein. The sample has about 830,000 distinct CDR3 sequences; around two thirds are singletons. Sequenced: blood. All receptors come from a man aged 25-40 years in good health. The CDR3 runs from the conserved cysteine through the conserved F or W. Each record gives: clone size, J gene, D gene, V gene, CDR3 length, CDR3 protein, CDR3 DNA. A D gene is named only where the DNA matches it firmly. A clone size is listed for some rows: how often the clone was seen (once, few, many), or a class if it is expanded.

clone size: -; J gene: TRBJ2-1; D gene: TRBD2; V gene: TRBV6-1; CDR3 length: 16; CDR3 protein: CASRSGAGSSYNEQFF; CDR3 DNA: TGTGCCAGCAGGTCGGGAGCGGGGAGCTCCTACAATGAGCAGTTCTTC
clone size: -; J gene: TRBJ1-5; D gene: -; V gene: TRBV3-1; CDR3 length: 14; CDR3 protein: CASSQGARNQPQHF; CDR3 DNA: TGTGCCAGCAGCCAAGGGGCCCGCAATCAGCCCCAGCATTTT
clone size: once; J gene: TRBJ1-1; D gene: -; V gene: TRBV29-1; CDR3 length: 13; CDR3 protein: CSVEAEGNTEAFF; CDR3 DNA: TGCAGCGTTGAAGCAGAGGGAAACACTGAAGCTTTCTTT
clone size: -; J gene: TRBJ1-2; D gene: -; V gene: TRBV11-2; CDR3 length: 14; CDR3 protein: CASSLDYQGSGYTF; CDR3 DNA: TGTGCCAGCAGCTTAGATTATCAGGGAAGTGGCTACACCTTC
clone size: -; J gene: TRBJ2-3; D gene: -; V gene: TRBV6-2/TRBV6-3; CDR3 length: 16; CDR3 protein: CASSNSARTIDDTQYF; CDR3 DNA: TGTGCCAGCAGTAACTCAGCCCGAACTATAGATGATACGCAGTATTTT
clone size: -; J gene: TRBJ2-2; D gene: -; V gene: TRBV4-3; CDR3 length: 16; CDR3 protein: CASSLTHVSGAGELFF; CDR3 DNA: TGCGCCAGCAGCCTTACCCATGTATCAGGGGCCGGGGAGCTGTTTTTT
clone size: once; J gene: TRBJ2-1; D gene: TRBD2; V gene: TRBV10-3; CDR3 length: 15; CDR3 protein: CAIGVSGGARNEQFF; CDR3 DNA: TGTGCCATCGGGGTTAGCGGGGGGGCTCGGAATGAGCAGTTCTTC
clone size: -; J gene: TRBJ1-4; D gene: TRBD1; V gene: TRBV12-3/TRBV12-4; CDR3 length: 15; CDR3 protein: CASSASRTGGEKLFF; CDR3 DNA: TGTGCCAGCAGCGCCTCAAGGACAGGGGGCGAAAAACTGTTTTTT
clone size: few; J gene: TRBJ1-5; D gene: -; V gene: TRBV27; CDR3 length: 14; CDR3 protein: CASSSRDWNQPQHF; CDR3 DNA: TGTGCCAGCAGTTCCCGGGACTGGAATCAGCCCCAGCATTTT
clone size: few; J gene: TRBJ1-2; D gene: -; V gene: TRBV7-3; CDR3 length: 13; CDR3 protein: CASSLEVNYGYTF; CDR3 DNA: TGTGCCAGCAGCTTGGAGGTTAACTATGGCTACACCTTC
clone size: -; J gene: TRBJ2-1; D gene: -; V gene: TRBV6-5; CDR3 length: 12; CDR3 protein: CASITGTNEQFF; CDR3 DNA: TGTGCCAGCATAACAGGGACCAATGAGCAGTTCTTC
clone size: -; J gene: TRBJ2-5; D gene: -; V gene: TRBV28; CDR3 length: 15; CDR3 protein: CASSPEGGERKTQYF; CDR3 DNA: TGTGCCAGCAGTCCCGAAGGGGGGGAGAGGAAGACCCAGTACTTC
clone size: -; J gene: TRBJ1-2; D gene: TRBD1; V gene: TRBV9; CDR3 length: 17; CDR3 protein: CASSGRGGTSGNYGYTF; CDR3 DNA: TGTGCCAGCAGCGGAAGAGGGGGCACTTCTGGTAACTATGGCTACACCTTC
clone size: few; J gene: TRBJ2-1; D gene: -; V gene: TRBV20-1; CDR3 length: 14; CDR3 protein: CSARGLGTRDEQFF; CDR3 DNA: TGCAGTGCTAGAGGTCTGGGTACTAGAGATGAGCAGTTCTTC
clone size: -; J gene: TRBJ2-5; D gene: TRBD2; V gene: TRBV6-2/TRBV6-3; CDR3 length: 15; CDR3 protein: CASSSASGGLETQYF; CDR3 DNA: TGTGCCAGCAGTTCGGCTAGCGGGGGTCTAGAGACCCAGTACTTC
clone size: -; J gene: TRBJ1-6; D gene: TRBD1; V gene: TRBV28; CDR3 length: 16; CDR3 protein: CASSSVRDSYNSPLHF; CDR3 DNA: TGTGCCAGCAGTTCAGTCCGGGACAGCTATAATTCACCCCTCCACTTT
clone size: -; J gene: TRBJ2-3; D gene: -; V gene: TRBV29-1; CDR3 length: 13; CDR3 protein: CSASAERLDTQYF; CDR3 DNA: TGCAGCGCCTCAGCGGAGAGGCTAGATACGCAGTATTTT
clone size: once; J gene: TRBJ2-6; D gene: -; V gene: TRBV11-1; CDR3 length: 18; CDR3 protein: CASSPLGAPASGANVLTF; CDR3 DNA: TGTGCCAGCAGCCCGTTGGGGGCACCTGCCTCTGGGGCCAACGTCCTGACTTTC
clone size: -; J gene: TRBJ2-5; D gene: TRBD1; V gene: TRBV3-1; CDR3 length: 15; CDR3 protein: CASSQSNRGYETQYF; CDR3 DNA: TGTGCCAGCAGCCAATCAAACAGGGGTTACGAGACCCAGTACTTC
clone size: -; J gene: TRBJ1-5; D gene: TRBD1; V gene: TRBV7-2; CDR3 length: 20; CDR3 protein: CASSLTLGAGTGVGNQPQHF; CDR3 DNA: TGTGCCAGCAGCTTAACCCTAGGAGCAGGGACAGGGGTAGGGAATCAGCCCCAGCATTTT
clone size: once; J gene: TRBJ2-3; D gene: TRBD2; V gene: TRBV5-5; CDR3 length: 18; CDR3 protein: CASSLARASGELGDTQYF; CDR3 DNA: TGTGCCAGCAGCTTGGCCAGGGCTAGCGGGGAGCTAGGGGATACGCAGTATTTT
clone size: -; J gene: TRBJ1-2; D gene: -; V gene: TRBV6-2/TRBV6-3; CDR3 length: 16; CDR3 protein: CASSPLGGQGYYGYTF; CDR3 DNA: TGTGCCAGCAGTCCCCTCGGAGGCCAGGGCTACTATGGCTACACCTTC